These T cell receptor beta chains were read from a single sample in a study of blood T cell repertoires in COVID-19. Clones were read by immunoSEQ multiplex PCR, and TCRdb kept only the in-frame ones, dropping some. The sample lists 300,000 to 350,000 clones; around 83% were seen once. The source material was peripheral blood. Receptor source: a man aged 30 to 45 with active or convalescent COVID-19. Both conserved end residues are part of each CDR3. D genes are given only for firm matches. Only some rows state a clone size, as once, few, many or a class for expanded clones.

j_call d_call clone_size v_call cdr3_nt cdr3_aa
TRBJ2-7 TRBD2 few TRBV4-1 TGCGCCAGCAGCCAAGGGCGCCTGGGACTAGCGGGCTACGAGCAGTACTTC CASSQGRLGLAGYEQYF
TRBJ2-3 - - TRBV2 TGTGCCAGCAGTGAATATCTAGATACGCAGTATTTT CASSEYLDTQYF
TRBJ2-6 TRBD2 - TRBV7-2 TGTGCCAGCGGTCACGGGGGGTTGGGGGCCAACGTCCTGACTTTC CASGHGGLGANVLTF
TRBJ1-2 - - TRBV3-1/TRBV3-2 TGTGCCAGCAGCCAGAACAGGGAAATCTATGGCTACACCTTC CASSQNREIYGYTF
TRBJ1-1 - - TRBV3-1/TRBV3-2 TGTGCCAGCAGCATGGAGAAAGGAAACACTGAAGCTTTCTTT CASSMEKGNTEAFF
TRBJ2-5 - - TRBV7-2 TGTGCCAGCAGCCCTAGGCCGGGGGAAGAGACCCAGTACTTC CASSPRPGEETQYF
TRBJ1-1 - few TRBV5-6 TGTGCCAGCAGCCCGACAGGGAACACTGAAGCTTTCTTT CASSPTGNTEAFF
TRBJ2-7 - - TRBV7-9 TGTGCCAGCAGCTTTGGACTATTCGAGCAGTACTTC CASSFGLFEQYF
TRBJ1-2 TRBD1 - TRBV18 TGTGCCAGCTCACCTTACCGGGACAGGGGTAATTATGGCTACACCTTC CASSPYRDRGNYGYTF
TRBJ1-2 TRBD1 once TRBV6-5 TGTGCCAGCATGAGGACAGGGGACTATGGCTACACCTTC CASMRTGDYGYTF
TRBJ2-5 TRBD1 - TRBV7-9 TGTGCCAGCAGCCCCCCATGGGACAGGGTTGGAGAGACCCAGTACTTC CASSPPWDRVGETQYF
TRBJ1-3 - - TRBV21-1 TGTGCCAGCAGCAAAGACGGGACAGGGGAAAGCTCTGGAAACACCATATATTTT CASSKDGTGESSGNTIYF
TRBJ2-1 - - TRBV19 TGTGCCAGTAGTATAGTGGCTAGTGGTGAGCAGTTCTTC CASSIVASGEQFF
TRBJ2-1 - - TRBV19 TGTGCCAGTTCGGCCATAGACAGTGAGCTCTACAATGAGCAGTTCTTC CASSAIDSELYNEQFF
TRBJ2-3 TRBD2 - TRBV15 TGTGCCACCAGCAGACGGACTAGCGGGAGCGATACGCAGTATTTT CATSRRTSGSDTQYF
TRBJ2-5 - - TRBV28 TGTGCCAGCAGTTTCCCGGAGCGAGAGACCCAGTACTTC CASSFPERETQYF
TRBJ2-2 - - TRBV20-1 TGCAGTGCTCTAGACACCGGGGAGCTGTTTTTT CSALDTGELFF
TRBJ1-3 - - TRBV7-2 TGTGCCACCCGAGGGGGGGCCTGGGGAAACACCATATATTTT CATRGGAWGNTIYF
TRBJ2-1 - - TRBV30 TGTGCCTGTTGCGCGGGATACGATGAGCAGTTCTTC CACCAGYDEQFF
TRBJ1-1 TRBD1 - TRBV7-9 TGTGCCAGCAGCTTAATAAGGGGGCGCGATGAAGCTTTCTTT CASSLIRGRDEAFF
TRBJ2-7 TRBD1 few TRBV7-2 TGTGCCAGCAGCTTCGGACAGGGGCAGGTTTACGAGCAGTACTTC CASSFGQGQVYEQYF
TRBJ2-7 - few TRBV19 TGTGCCAGTGGTTGGGGGGACGAGCAGTACTTC CASGWGDEQYF
TRBJ2-7 TRBD2 - TRBV7-9 TGTGCCAGCAGCTACGGGACTAACTACGAGCAGTACTTC CASSYGTNYEQYF
TRBJ2-7 - - TRBV4-1 TGCGCCAGCAGCCAAGATGCAGGGGCGCGCGCCTACGAGCAGTACTTC CASSQDAGARAYEQYF
TRBJ1-6 TRBD1 - TRBV18 TGTGCCAGCTCACCCCGGGACAGTTATAATTCACCCCTCCACTTT CASSPRDSYNSPLHF
TRBJ2-7 - - TRBV30 TGTGCCGGGAGCCTAGGGACTCGCCCCTACGAGCAGTACTTC CAGSLGTRPYEQYF
TRBJ2-5 - once TRBV7-9 TGTGCCAGCAGCTTAAGGCCTAGAGAGACCCAGTACTTC CASSLRPRETQYF
TRBJ2-7 TRBD1 - TRBV27 TGTGCCAGCAGTCCAGGCCCGGGACAGGGTACCTACGAGCAGTACTTC CASSPGPGQGTYEQYF
TRBJ1-4 - once TRBV7-8 TGTGCCAGCAGCTTCGGTCAGGGCGAAAAACTGTTTTTT CASSFGQGEKLFF
TRBJ2-4 TRBD2 - TRBV4-3 TGCGCCAGCAGCCAAGGGAGGACACCGGGAGGGCACATTCAGTACTTC CASSQGRTPGGHIQYF
TRBJ2-5 TRBD1 - TRBV5-4 TGTGCCAGCAGCTTGGCCCCGGGACAGCGAGAGACCCAGTACTTC CASSLAPGQRETQYF
TRBJ2-1 TRBD2 - TRBV24-1 TGTGCCACCAGTGGTTTTATAGCGGGAGAGACCGACTACAATGAGCAGTTCTTC CATSGFIAGETDYNEQFF
TRBJ1-5 TRBD1 - TRBV19 TGTGCCAGTATTGGGACAGCCGATCCCACAGATAGCAATCAGCCCCAGCATTTT CASIGTADPTDSNQPQHF
TRBJ2-3 TRBD2 - TRBV7-8 TGTGCCAGCAGCTTAGCGGTTAGCGGGAGATTAGTGGGAGATACGCAGTATTTT CASSLAVSGRLVGDTQYF
TRBJ2-1 - - TRBV5-1 TGCGCCAGCAGTCCCGGGAACTACAATGAGCAGTTCTTC CASSPGNYNEQFF
TRBJ2-7 - - TRBV4-3 TGCGCCAGCAGCCAAGATTTTTCGTCGGGGTACGAGCAGTACTTC CASSQDFSSGYEQYF
TRBJ2-6 - once TRBV7-2 TGTGCCAGCAGCCTTCCTAGAGGCTCTGGGGCCAACGTCCTGACTTTC CASSLPRGSGANVLTF
TRBJ2-1 TRBD2 - TRBV11-3 TGTGCCAGCAGCTCGGGACTAGCGGGAGGAGAGAATGAGCAGTTCTTC CASSSGLAGGENEQFF
TRBJ1-1 TRBD1 - TRBV19 TGTGCCAGTAGTCGACAGGGGACCACTGAAGCTTTCTTT CASSRQGTTEAFF
TRBJ1-1 - - TRBV6-2/TRBV6-3 TGTGCCAGCAGCATCTACCTCGGTGGCACTGAAGCTTTCTTT CASSIYLGGTEAFF
TRBJ1-1 - - TRBV7-3 TGTGCCAGCAGCGCCACGGGGGGCCACACTGAAGCTTTCTTT CASSATGGHTEAFF
TRBJ1-4 - - TRBV4-3 TGCGCCAGCAGCCAAGTTCGTGAAAAACTGTTTTTT CASSQVREKLFF
TRBJ2-2 - - TRBV18 TGTGCCAGCTCACTCAATCTGGACGGGAGGAACACCGGGGAGCTGTTTTTT CASSLNLDGRNTGELFF
TRBJ2-2 TRBD1 - TRBV5-1 TGCGCCAACCGACAGGGAAACACCGGGGAGCTGTTTTTT CANRQGNTGELFF
TRBJ2-2 TRBD1 - TRBV13 TGTGCCAGCCATTTTGACAGGGCCGACACCGGGGAGCTGTTTTTT CASHFDRADTGELFF
TRBJ1-2 TRBD1 once TRBV6-2/TRBV6-3 TGTGCCAGCAGTTGGGACAGGGAACTATCCTATGGCTACACCTTC CASSWDRELSYGYTF
TRBJ1-5 - - TRBV19 TGTGCCAGTTCGCCAGGGGCACTCAATCAGCCCCAGCATTTT CASSPGALNQPQHF
TRBJ2-4 - - TRBV7-2 TGTGCCAGCAGCTTAGATGGGGCGTATGAAAACATTCAGTACTTC CASSLDGAYENIQYF
TRBJ2-2 - - TRBV18 TGTGCCAGCTCACCACCCCGGCCGGGGAACACCGGGGAGCTGTTTTTT CASSPPRPGNTGELFF
TRBJ2-2 - - TRBV7-9 TGTGCCAGCAGCAACTCCGGGGGAGCTAACACCGGGGAGCTGTTTTTT CASSNSGGANTGELFF
TRBJ1-2 - - TRBV30 TGTGCCTGGAGCTTGGACGGAGGAGGCAACTATGGCTACACCTTC CAWSLDGGGNYGYTF
TRBJ1-1 TRBD1 few TRBV7-9 TGTGCCAGCAATCAGGGGGCGCGGGGCACTGAAGCTTTCTTT CASNQGARGTEAFF
TRBJ2-4 TRBD1 - TRBV5-6 TGTGCCAGCAGTTTGATGACAGGGTGGGCCAAAAACATTCAGTACTTC CASSLMTGWAKNIQYF